This T cell receptor (beta chain) was captured by sequencing in a study of OX40 agonist ivuxolimab in advanced cancers. Study-level background: Patients in dose escalation had liver, melanoma, kidney or head and neck cancers. Study-level points and caveats: Dosing at 0.1 to 3.0 mg/kg was accompanied by clonal expansion of CD4+ and CD8+ blood T cells by week 6.

To note about this clone: Its target is not known.

Clones were read by immunoSEQ multiplex PCR, and TCRdb kept only the in-frame ones, dropping some. The repertoire consists of approximately 76,000 clones, with about 89% occurring once and the leading ten covering roughly 13%. The V gene end was trimmed by 6 bases and the J gene end by 4 bases; junction bases not matched to a gene: 20. Germline loops: CDR1 ENHRY, CDR2 SYGVKD. There are 21 residues in the CDR3. This chain links TRBV10-3 with TRBJ2-5; 16 bases are a match to TRBD2. The source of this sequence is an adult with an advanced solid tumor such as melanoma, head and neck, liver or kidney cancer. The sample was CD4+ or CD8+ T cells sorted from blood, taken in a trial of the OX40 agonist ivuxolimab. CDR3 in DNA: TGTGCCATCAGCGACCGACCTCCGGGACTAGCGGGAGGGCCGGGGGGAGAGACCCAGTACTTC. Its protein product is CAISDRPPGLAGGPGGETQYF.